This TCR beta chain originates from a study of blood T cell repertoires in COVID-19. Using immunoSEQ multiplex PCR, the repertoire was profiled, and TCRdb retains in-frame clones only, with some absent. The table records more than 70,000 clones, less than 95% of them present only once. The V end lost 5 bases, the J end lost 1 base, and 11 bases lay between the germline ends. The CDR3 sequence is 14 residues long. The germline V gene has CDR1 MGHRA and CDR2 YSYEKL. Material for sequencing was peripheral blood. This receptor was taken from a woman younger than 35 with acute or convalescent COVID-19. The chain is built from TRBV4-1 and TRBJ1-1; D remains unclear. The CDR3 DNA follows: TGCGCCAGCAGCTTAGGAGGGAGGAACACTGAAGCTTTCTTT. Translating gives CASSLGGRNTEAFF.